This T cell receptor beta chain is drawn from a study of blood T cell repertoires in COVID-19. As for the study in general: The samples span acute and convalescent COVID-19 from the United States, Italy and Spain. PBMCs, B-cell-depleted T cells, or T cells were the source of the cDNA or gDNA that made up the material.

This CDR3 contains 15 residues. V was trimmed by 5 bases and J by 3 bases, leaving 13 bases between them. Germline CDR1 and CDR2: MNHEY and SMNVEV (reference sequence). Source study methods: Scientists estimated how many nucleated cells there were by amplifying reference gene primers. Method: immunoSEQ multiplex PCR; TCRdb's copy keeps in-frame clones and lacks some. That table is the source of V, J and clone size, and D and trimming were worked out from the DNA. The sample contains 95,000 to 110,000 clones, around 92% of which appear only once. The source material was peripheral blood. The sequence was collected from a man between 35 and 55 years old with active or convalescent COVID-19. The chain carries TRBV27 and TRBJ2-2; TRBD1 might be the D (5 bases). The CDR3 reads CASSPLGAYTGELFF. The DNA of the CDR3 is TGTGCCAGCAGTCCCCTAGGGGCCTACACCGGGGAGCTGTTTTTT.